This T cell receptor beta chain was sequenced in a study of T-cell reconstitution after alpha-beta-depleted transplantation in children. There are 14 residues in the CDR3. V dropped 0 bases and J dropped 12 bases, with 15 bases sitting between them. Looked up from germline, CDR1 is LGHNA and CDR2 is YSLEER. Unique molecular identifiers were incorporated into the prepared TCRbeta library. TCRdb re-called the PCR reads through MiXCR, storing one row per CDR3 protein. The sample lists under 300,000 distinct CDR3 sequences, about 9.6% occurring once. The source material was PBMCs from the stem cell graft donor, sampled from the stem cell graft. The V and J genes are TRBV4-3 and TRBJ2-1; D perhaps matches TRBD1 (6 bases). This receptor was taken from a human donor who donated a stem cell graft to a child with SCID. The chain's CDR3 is CASSQDLSGRGQFF. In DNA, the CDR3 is TGCGCCAGCAGCCAAGATCTGAGCGGCAGGGGGCAGTTCTTC.